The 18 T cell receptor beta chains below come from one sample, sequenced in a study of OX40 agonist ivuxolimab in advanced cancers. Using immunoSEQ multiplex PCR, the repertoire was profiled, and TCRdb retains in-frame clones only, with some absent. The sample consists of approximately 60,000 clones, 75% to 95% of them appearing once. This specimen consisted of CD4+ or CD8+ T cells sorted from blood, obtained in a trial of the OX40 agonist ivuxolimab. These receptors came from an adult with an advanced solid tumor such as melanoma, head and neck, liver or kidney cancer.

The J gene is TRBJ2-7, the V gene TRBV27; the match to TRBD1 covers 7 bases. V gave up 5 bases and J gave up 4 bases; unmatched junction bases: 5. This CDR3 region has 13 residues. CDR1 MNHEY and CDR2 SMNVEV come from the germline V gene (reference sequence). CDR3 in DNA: TGTGCCAGCAGTCAGGGGGTAACTTACGAGCAGTACTTC. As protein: CASSQGVTYEQYF.

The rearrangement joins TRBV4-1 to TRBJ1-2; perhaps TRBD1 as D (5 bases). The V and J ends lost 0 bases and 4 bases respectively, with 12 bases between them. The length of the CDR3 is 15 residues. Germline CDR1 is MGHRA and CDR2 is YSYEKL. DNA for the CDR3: TGCGCCAGCAGCCAAGACTCAGGGCGCGGCTATGGCTACACCTTC. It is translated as CASSQDSGRGYGYTF.

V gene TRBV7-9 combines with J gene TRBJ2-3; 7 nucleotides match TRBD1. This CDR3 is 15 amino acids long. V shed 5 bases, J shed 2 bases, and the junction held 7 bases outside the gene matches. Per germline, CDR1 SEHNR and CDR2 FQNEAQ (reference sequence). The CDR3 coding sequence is TGTGCCAGCAGCACTACCGGGACAGCCACAGATACGCAGTATTTT. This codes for CASSTTGTATDTQYF.

CDR3 region: CASSQARDRVAYEQYF. In DNA, the CDR3 is TGTGCCAGCAGCCAAGCCCGGGACAGGGTTGCTTACGAGCAGTACTTC. This chain joins TRBV14 and TRBJ2-7; the match to TRBD1 covers 9 bases. The CDR3 runs to 16 residues. Germline CDR1 SGHDN, CDR2 FVKESK. The trim removed 1 base at V and 4 bases at J, leaving 8 bases unmatched.

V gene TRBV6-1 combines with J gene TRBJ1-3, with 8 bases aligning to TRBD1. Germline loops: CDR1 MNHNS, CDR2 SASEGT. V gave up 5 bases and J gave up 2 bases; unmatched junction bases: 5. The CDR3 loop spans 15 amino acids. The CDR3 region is CASSLGQGAGNTIYF. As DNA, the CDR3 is TGTGCCAGCAGTCTTGGACAGGGTGCTGGAAACACCATATATTTT.

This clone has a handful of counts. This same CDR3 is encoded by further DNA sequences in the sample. CDR3: CASSLGRGSGNTIYF. CDR3 DNA: TGTGCCAGCAGTTTAGGTCGTGGCTCTGGAAACACCATATATTTT. The rearrangement links TRBV27 to TRBJ1-3; no firm D call. The V end was cut by 2 bases, the J end by 0 bases, with 8 bases between. Germline CDR1 is MNHEY and CDR2 is SMNVEV (reference sequence). This CDR3 is 15 amino acids long.

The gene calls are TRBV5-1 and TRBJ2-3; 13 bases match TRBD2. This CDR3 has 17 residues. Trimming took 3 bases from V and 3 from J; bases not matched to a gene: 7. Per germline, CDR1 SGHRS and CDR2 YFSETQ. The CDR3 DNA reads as TGCGCCAGCAGCTACGAAGGGACTAGCGGGATTACAGATACGCAGTATTTT. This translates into CASSYEGTSGITDTQYF.

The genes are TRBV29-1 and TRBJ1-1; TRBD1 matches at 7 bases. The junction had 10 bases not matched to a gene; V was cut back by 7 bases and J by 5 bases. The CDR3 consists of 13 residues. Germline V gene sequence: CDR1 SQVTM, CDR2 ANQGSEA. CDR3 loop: CSGQYRGGTEAFF. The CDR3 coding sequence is TGCAGCGGCCAATACAGGGGTGGAACTGAAGCTTTCTTT.

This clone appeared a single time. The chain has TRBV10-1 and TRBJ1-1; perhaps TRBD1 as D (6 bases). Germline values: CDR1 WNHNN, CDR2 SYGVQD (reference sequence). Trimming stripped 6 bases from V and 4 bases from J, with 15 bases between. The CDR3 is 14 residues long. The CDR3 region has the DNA TGCGCCAGCAGCCAGAACAGGGCATCCACTGAAGCTTTCTTT. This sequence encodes CASSQNRASTEAFF.

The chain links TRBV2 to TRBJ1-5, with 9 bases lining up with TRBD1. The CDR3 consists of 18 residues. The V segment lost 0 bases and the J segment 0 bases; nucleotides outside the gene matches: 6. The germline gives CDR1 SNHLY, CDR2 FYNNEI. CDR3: CASSEAGTGPYSNQPQHF. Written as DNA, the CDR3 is TGTGCCAGCAGTGAAGCGGGGACAGGGCCTTATAGCAATCAGCCCCAGCATTTT.

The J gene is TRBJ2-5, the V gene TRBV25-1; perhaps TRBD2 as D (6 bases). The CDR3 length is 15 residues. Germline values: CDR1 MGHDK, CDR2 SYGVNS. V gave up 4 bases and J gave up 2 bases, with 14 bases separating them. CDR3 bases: TGTGCCAGCAGTGTTGGGGGGAGCTCGCAAGAGACCCAGTACTTC. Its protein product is CASSVGGSSQETQYF.

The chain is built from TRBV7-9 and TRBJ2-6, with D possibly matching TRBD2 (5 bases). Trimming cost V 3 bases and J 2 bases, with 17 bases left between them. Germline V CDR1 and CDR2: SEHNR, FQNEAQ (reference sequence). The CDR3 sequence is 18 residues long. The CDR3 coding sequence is TGTGCCAGCAGCTTTGTGAAGCTGGGAGCTACTGGGGCCAACGTCCTGACTTTC. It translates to CASSFVKLGATGANVLTF.

The CDR3 protein is CASSLGYSEQFF. The CDR3 nucleotides are TGTGCCAGCAGTTTAGGGTATAGTGAGCAGTTCTTC. The rearrangement joins TRBV28 to TRBJ2-1, with no clear D. Germline V gives CDR1 MDHEN, CDR2 SYDVKM. The CDR3 has 12 residues. V lost 2 bases and J 9 bases, leaving 8 bases between the germline ends.

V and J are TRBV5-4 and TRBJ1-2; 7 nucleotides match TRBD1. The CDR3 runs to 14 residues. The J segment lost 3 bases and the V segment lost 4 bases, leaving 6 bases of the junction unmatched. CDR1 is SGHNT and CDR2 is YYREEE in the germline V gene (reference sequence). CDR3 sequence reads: CASSLQGVDYGYTF. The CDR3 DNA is TGTGCCAGCAGCCTTCAGGGGGTTGACTATGGCTACACCTTC.

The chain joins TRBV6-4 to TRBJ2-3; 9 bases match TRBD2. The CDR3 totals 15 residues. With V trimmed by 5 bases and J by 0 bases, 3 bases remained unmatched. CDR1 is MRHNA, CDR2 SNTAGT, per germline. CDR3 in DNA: TGTGCCAGCAGTCCCCTAGCGGGAAGCACAGATACGCAGTATTTT. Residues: CASSPLAGSTDTQYF.

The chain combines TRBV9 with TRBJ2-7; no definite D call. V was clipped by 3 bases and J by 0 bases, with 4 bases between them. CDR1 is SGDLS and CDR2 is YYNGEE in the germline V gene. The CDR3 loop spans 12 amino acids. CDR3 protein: CASSGSSYEQYF. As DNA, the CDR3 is TGTGCCAGCAGCGGGAGCTCCTACGAGCAGTACTTC.

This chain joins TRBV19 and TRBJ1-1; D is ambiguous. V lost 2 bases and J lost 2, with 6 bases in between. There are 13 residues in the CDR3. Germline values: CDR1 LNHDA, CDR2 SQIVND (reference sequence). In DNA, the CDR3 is TGTGCCAGTAGTATACTGGGTAACACTGAAGCTTTCTTT. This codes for CASSILGNTEAFF.

CDR3 DNA: TGTGCCAGCAGCTCAAAGGGACTAACTCAACGAACCGGGGAGCTGTTTTTT. It codes for CASSSKGLTQRTGELFF. The chain couples TRBV7-8 to TRBJ2-2, with TRBD2 identical over 7 bases. CDR1 and CDR2 from the germline V gene are SGHVS and FQNEAQ. V lost 4 bases, J lost 5 bases, and 13 bases stayed unmatched. The length of the CDR3 is 17 residues.